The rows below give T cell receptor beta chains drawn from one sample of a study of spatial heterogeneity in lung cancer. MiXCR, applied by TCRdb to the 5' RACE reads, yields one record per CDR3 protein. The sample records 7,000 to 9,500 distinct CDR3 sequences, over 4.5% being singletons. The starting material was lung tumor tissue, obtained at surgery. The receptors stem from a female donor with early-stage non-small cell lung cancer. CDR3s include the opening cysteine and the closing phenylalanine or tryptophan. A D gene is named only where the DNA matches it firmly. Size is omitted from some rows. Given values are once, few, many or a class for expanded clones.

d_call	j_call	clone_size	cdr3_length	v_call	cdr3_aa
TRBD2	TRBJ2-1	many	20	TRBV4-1	CASSQLRPPPSGGSYNEQFF
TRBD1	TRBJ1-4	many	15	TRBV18	CASSPRTGNREKLFF
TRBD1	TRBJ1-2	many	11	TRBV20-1	CSAVGQVGYTF
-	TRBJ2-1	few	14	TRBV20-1	CSAPQGLGYNEQFF
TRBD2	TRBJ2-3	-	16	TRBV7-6	CASSLGGGRAKDTQYF
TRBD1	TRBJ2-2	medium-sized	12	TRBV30	CAWGRGRGELFF
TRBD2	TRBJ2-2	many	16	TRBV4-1	CASSHAQRGNTGELFF
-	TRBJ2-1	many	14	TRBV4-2	CASSQESRVNEQFF
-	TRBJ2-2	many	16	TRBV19	CASSTRWLGSTGELFF
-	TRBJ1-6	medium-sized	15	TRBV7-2	CASSLMDNYNSPLHF
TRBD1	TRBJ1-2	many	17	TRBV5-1	CASRKGTGGPVNYGYTF